The clone carrying this T cell receptor (beta chain) occurred once. Its antigen is unknown. MiXCR, run by TCRdb on the reads, gives a single entry per CDR3 protein. Of some 350,000 distinct CDR3 sequences in the sample, almost 30% were seen once. This sample was taken from a study of T cell repertoires in cytomegalovirus infection. Findings of the study overall: Pooled public TCR beta family frequency picked out CMV carriers with the relevant HLA. Dominating the ex vivo response were TCR beta clonotypes that were CMV-specific and HLA-C-restricted.

V lost 0 bases to trimming and J lost 7 bases; unmatched junction nucleotides: 6. Germline loops: CDR1 MNHEY, CDR2 SVGEGT. The CDR3 sequence is 15 residues long. The receptor was derived from a human donor in good health (CMV status not recorded). Some clones in this sample may be carry-over from other donors' samples. Sequencing used cultured PBMCs, obtained from culture after CMV antigen stimulation. The rearrangement joins TRBV6-2 or TRBV6-3 to TRBJ1-5; 7 bases line up with TRBD1. The CDR3 DNA reads as TGTGCCAGCAGTTACTCGACCAGGGGGGGGCAGCCCCAGCATTTT. Encoded protein: CASSYSTRGGQPQHF.